These 19 T cell receptor beta chains share one sample of origin, sequenced in a study of regulatory T cells in long-lasting Graves disease. Time point described: persistent/refractory GD, antithyroid drugs over 5 years with positive TRAb. The TCR library was made from RNA that had been extracted from PBMCs in TRIzol. Arm-PCR of CDR3 regions and iRepertoire HTBI primers were used to build TCR beta libraries. In TCRdb, the multiplex PCR reads were re-called with MiXCR into one record per CDR3 protein. The sample contains approximately 690,000 distinct CDR3 sequences, 30% of which appear only once. The sequencing used peripheral blood mononuclear cells (PBMCs), collected when the disease was refractory, from a patient treated with antithyroid drugs. All receptors derive from a female donor with Graves disease.

At least ten counts were recorded for this clonotype. This sequence joins TRBV19 and TRBJ1-3, with D unresolved. Trimming took 6 bases from V and 4 from J, leaving 16 bases between them. The CDR3 is 15 amino acids. Germline CDR1 is LNHDA and CDR2 is SQIVND (reference sequence). The CDR3 bases are TGTGCCAGTAGGTCAACATCGACTGGGGGAAACACCATATATTTT. Its protein is CASRSTSTGGNTIYF.

The chain carries TRBV18 and TRBJ1-2; no firm D call. Trimming took 0 bases from V and 5 from J, leaving 10 bases between them. The CDR3 extends over 14 amino acids. The germline V gene encodes CDR1 KGHSH and CDR2 LQKENI. Here the CDR3 reads CASSPPNTAYGYTF. CDR3 DNA: TGTGCCAGCTCACCACCGAACACAGCGTATGGCTACACCTTC.

This clonotype occurred a few times. The chain is built from TRBV6-2 or TRBV6-3 and TRBJ1-2; D is ambiguous. V shed 0 bases and J shed 7 bases, with 9 bases lying between them. The CDR3 is made up of 13 amino acids. From germline, CDR1 is MNHEY and CDR2 SVGEGT. The CDR3 spells CASSYSPGGGYTF. For the CDR3, the DNA is TGTGCCAGCAGTTACTCCCCGGGAGGTGGCTACACCTTC.

V gene TRBV19 combines with J gene TRBJ2-2; the match to TRBD2 covers 7 bases. Per the germline V gene, CDR1 is LNHDA and CDR2 is SQIVND (reference sequence). V lost 9 bases to trimming and J lost 2 bases; unmatched junction nucleotides: 3. The CDR3 has 13 residues. DNA of the CDR3: TGTGCCAGCGGGAGGCCCAACACCGGGGAGCTGTTTTTT. Translated, it gives CASGRPNTGELFF.

Ten or more counts support this clonotype. J is TRBJ2-5 and V is TRBV12-3 or TRBV12-4; D could derive from TRBD1 or TRBD2 (5 bases each). The V end was cut by 4 bases, the J end by 0 bases, with 15 bases between. This CDR3 has 16 residues. CDR3 protein: CASSWGPSRDQETQYF. CDR3 sequence (DNA): TGTGCCAGCAGTTGGGGCCCCTCGCGGGACCAAGAGACCCAGTACTTC.

This clonotype was counted only a few times. The rearrangement uses TRBV5-1 and TRBJ1-2; 8 positions agree with TRBD1. The ends lost 4 bases at V and 6 bases at J; junction bases unmatched: 17. The CDR3 consists of 17 residues. The germline V gene encodes CDR1 SGHRS and CDR2 YFSETQ. CDR3 nucleotides: TGCGCCAGCAGCACCGCCGGGACAGGACAAAGTGGGAATGGCTACACCTTC. Translation: CASSTAGTGQSGNGYTF.

This clonotype has a handful of counts. V is TRBV12-3 or TRBV12-4 and J is TRBJ2-2; the D is unclear. Deletions cut 7 bases from V and 1 base from J, with 4 bases between. The CDR3 is made up of 12 amino acids. The CDR3 region has the DNA TGTGCCAGCACCCTGAACACCGGGGAGCTGTTTTTT. It translates to CASTLNTGELFF.

This clonotype has ten or more counts. The chain employs TRBV12-3 or TRBV12-4 and TRBJ1-1; TRBD1 matches at 7 bases. Germline trimming cut 5 bases from V and 6 bases from J; bases unmatched to any gene: 9. CDR3 length: 14 residues. DNA for the CDR3: TGTGCCAGCAGTCTAGGGGGCGGAGGCGCTGAAGCTTTCTTT. Encoded protein: CASSLGGGGAEAFF.

V is TRBV13 and J is TRBJ2-2; TRBD2 agrees at 7 bases. This CDR3 has 14 amino acids. With 9 bases clipped from V and 4 bases from J, the junction kept 8 bases outside the gene matches. Germline CDR1 and CDR2: PRHDT and FYEKMQ (reference sequence). This CDR3 is CASRQLAATGELFF. The CDR3 nucleotides read TGTGCCAGTCGCCAGCTAGCGGCCACCGGGGAGCTGTTTTTT.

This chain joins TRBV19 and TRBJ2-7; 13 bases are a match to TRBD2. Germline loops: CDR1 LNHDA, CDR2 SQIVND (reference sequence). Trimming took 4 bases from V and 5 from J; bases not matched to a gene: 8. The CDR3 is made up of 16 amino acids. CDR3 bases: TGTGCCAGTAGTAGCCGGACTAGCGGGAGAATCCACGAGCAGTACTTC. This gives the protein CASSSRTSGRIHEQYF.

The chain has TRBV12-3 or TRBV12-4 and TRBJ1-1; no reliable D call. V lost 7 bases, J lost 1 base, and 13 bases lay in between. This CDR3 comprises 14 residues. The CDR3 loop reads CASTNSWENTEAFF. DNA of the CDR3: TGTGCCAGCACTAATTCATGGGAGAACACTGAAGCTTTCTTT.

About this clonotype itself: The junction differs from germline at one of its ends, possibly a read error. The V gene is TRBV12-3 or TRBV12-4, the J gene TRBJ1-5, with D perhaps TRBD1 or TRBD2 (6 bases each). Matching the DNA end better, TRBJ2-3 makes the J call doubtful. The CDR3 sequence is 15 residues long. The CDR3 loop reads CASSLAEVGAWPQYF. In nucleotides, the CDR3 is TGCGCCAGCAGTTTAGCGGAGGTGGGGGCTTGGCCCCAGTATTTT.

This clonotype was observed a handful of times. The chain uses TRBV28 and TRBJ2-7, with D possibly matching TRBD2 (7 bases). The V end lost 10 bases, the J end lost 3 bases, and 16 bases lay between the germline ends. The CDR3 is 13 residues long. Germline V gene data show CDR1 as MDHEN and CDR2 as SYDVKM. CDR3 amino acids: CAIRGDYLYEQYF. The CDR3 bases are TGTGCCATAAGGGGGGACTACCTCTACGAGCAGTACTTC.

There are a few counts of this clonotype. This chain uses TRBV20-1 with TRBJ1-2; 7 bases match TRBD1. V shed 6 bases and J 4 bases; nucleotides not matched to a gene: 14. The CDR3 has 15 residues. The V gene's germline CDR1 is DFQATT and CDR2 SNEGSKA (reference sequence). CDR3 nucleotide sequence: TGCAGTGCCTTAATCTCAGGGGGTGGCGGCTATGGCTACACCTTC. This translates into CSALISGGGGYGYTF.

This clonotype was counted only a few times. The CDR3 DNA follows: TGTGCCAGCAGGCCACGGCGGGCTCCCTACGAGCAGTACTTC. It encodes CASRPRRAPYEQYF. The V call is TRBV6-1, the J call TRBJ2-7; perhaps TRBD2 as D (5 bases). This CDR3 is built from 14 residues. Trimming stripped 6 bases from V and 2 bases from J, with 14 bases between. CDR1 and CDR2 from the germline V gene are MNHNS and SASEGT.

Here the CDR3 DNA reads TGCAGTGCTAGAACTACAGGGGTTCGGGTTGAAAAACTGTTTTTT. Translation: CSARTTGVRVEKLFF. This chain joins TRBV20-1 and TRBJ1-4, with 7 bases aligning to TRBD1. This CDR3 contains 15 residues. After removal of 2 bases from V and 7 bases from J, the junction contained 10 bases not matched to a gene. Germline-derived CDR1 and CDR2 are DFQATT and SNEGSKA (reference sequence).

This chain uses TRBV3-1 with TRBJ2-6; a weak D match, TRBD2 (5 bases). Germline V CDR1 and CDR2: LGHDT, YNNKEL (reference sequence). V lost 4 bases, J lost 2 bases, and 24 bases lay in between. This CDR3 contains 20 residues. In DNA, the CDR3 is TGTGCCAGCAGCCTCAAAGATTTCGAGGCTAGCCCAGCTGGGGCCAACGTCCTGACTTTC. Its protein product is CASSLKDFEASPAGANVLTF.

There are many counts of this clonotype. This rearrangement joins TRBV7-9 to TRBJ2-7; no definite D call. The CDR3 runs to 13 residues. V gave up 2 bases and J gave up 3 bases, with 8 bases separating them. Germline assignment: CDR1 SEHNR and CDR2 FQNEAQ (reference sequence). CDR3 residues: CASSLSTDYEQYF. The CDR3, as DNA: TGTGCCAGCAGCTTAAGTACCGACTACGAGCAGTACTTC.

This clonotype has more than one count but fewer than ten. This CDR3 is CSAIRSGTGVGYTF. The CDR3 DNA is TGCAGTGCTATTAGGTCCGGGACAGGGGTGGGCTACACCTTC. The V and J genes are TRBV20-1 and TRBJ1-2, with 10 bases identical to TRBD1. After removal of 4 bases from V and 8 bases from J, the junction contained 10 bases not matched to a gene. The germline V gene has CDR1 DFQATT and CDR2 SNEGSKA (reference sequence). The length of the CDR3 is 14 residues.